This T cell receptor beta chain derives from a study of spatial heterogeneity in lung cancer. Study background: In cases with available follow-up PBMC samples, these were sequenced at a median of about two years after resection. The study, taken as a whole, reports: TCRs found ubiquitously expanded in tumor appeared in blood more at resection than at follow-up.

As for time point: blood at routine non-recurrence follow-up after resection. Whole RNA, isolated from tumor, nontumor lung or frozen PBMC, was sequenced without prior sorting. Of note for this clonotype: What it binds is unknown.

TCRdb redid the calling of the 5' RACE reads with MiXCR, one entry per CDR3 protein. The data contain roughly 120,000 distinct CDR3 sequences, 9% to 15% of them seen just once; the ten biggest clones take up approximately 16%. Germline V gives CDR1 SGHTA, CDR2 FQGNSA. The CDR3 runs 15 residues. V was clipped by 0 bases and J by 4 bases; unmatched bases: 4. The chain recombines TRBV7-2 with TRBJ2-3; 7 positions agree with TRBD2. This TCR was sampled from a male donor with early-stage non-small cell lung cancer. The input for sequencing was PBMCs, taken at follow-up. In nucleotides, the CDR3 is TGTGCCAGCAGCTTAGCGAGGACTAGGGCAGATACGCAGTATTTT. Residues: CASSLARTRADTQYF.